These 24 T cell receptor beta chains share one sample of origin, sequenced in a study of T cells in tumors after PD-1 blockade. Measured with immunoSEQ multiplex PCR; TCRdb has only the in-frame clones, and not every one. The table records thousands of clones, almost 70% of them present only once. Source: tumor tissue, taken before anti-PD-1 treatment. These receptors were taken from a human donor with basal cell carcinoma.

The rearrangement joins TRBV3-1 (or the pseudogene TRBV3-2) to TRBJ1-2, with D perhaps TRBD1 (5 bases). Trimming left V 4 bases short and J 8 bases short, with 17 bases between. The germline CDR1 and CDR2 sequences are LGHDT and YNNKEL (reference sequence). The CDR3 consists of 14 residues. The CDR3 bases are TGTGCCAGCAGCCGTTTGCAGGGTTCCTCGGGCTACACCTTC. Residues: CASSRLQGSSGYTF.

The rearrangement uses TRBV7-9 and TRBJ1-4, with D unresolved. This CDR3 has 15 residues. The germline V gene encodes CDR1 SEHNR and CDR2 FQNEAQ (reference sequence). V was trimmed by 0 bases and J by 2 bases, leaving 7 bases between them. CDR3 loop: CASSLAQATNEKLFF. The CDR3 nucleotides read TGTGCCAGCAGCTTAGCGCAGGCGACTAATGAAAAACTGTTTTTT.

V and J are TRBV5-6 and TRBJ2-2, with 7 bases identical to TRBD1. The CDR3 has 15 amino acids. Germline CDR1 is SGHDT and CDR2 is YYEEEE. With 1 base clipped from V and 3 bases from J, the junction kept 3 bases outside the gene matches. CDR3 protein: CASSLIQGDTGELFF. CDR3 DNA sequence: TGTGCCAGCAGCTTGATCCAGGGGGACACCGGGGAGCTGTTTTTT.

Relative to its sample, this clone is medium-sized. The V gene is TRBV6-5, the J gene TRBJ1-1, with D unclear. The CDR3 contains 14 residues. The ends were cut back, 4 bases at V and 3 bases at J, with 12 bases in the middle. Germline CDR1 is MNHEY and CDR2 is SVGAGI. The CDR3, as DNA: TGTGCCAGCAGTTCCCCCCATGCGTACACTGAAGCTTTCTTT. It translates to CASSSPHAYTEAFF.

This clone was detected a few times. The junction does not match germline at one end; this may be a read error. The chain employs TRBV29-1 and TRBJ1-1; D is possibly TRBD1 (5 bases). CDR3 length: 9 residues. Germline V gene lookup returns CDR1 SQVTM and CDR2 ANQGSEA. As DNA, the CDR3 is TGCAGCGTCGAAGGCTGGGGGGGTTTT. Amino acids: CSVEGWGGF. Based on the CDR3 plus reference TRBV29-1 and TRBJ1-1, the full variable domain is SAVISQKPSRDICQRGTSLTIQCQVDSQVTMMFWYRQQPGQSLTLIATANQGSEATYESGFVIDKFPISRPNLTFSTLTVSNMSPEDSSIYLCSVEGWGGFGQGTRLTVV.

This clone has only one observation. The chain recombines TRBV30 with TRBJ1-2; possible D gene TRBD1, 5 bases. The CDR3 is 13 residues long. The germline V and J ends were trimmed by 3 bases and 0 bases, with 8 bases remaining between them. Germline V lookup: CDR1 GTSNPN, CDR2 SVGIG (reference sequence). The CDR3 coding sequence is TGTGCCTGGAGGGGACCCACTAACTATGGCTACACCTTC. Its protein is CAWRGPTNYGYTF.

The chain couples TRBV6-5 to TRBJ1-6; D unclear. Germline loops: CDR1 MNHEY, CDR2 SVGAGI. The CDR3 extends over 14 amino acids. V was cut by 2 bases and J by 8 bases, with 10 bases left in between. Written as DNA, the CDR3 is TGTGCCAGCAGTTACGGGAGCCCCTATTCACCCCTCCACTTT. Protein sequence: CASSYGSPYSPLHF.

V gene TRBV19 combines with J gene TRBJ2-5, with 8 bases identical to TRBD1. Germline CDR1 LNHDA, CDR2 SQIVND (reference sequence). The CDR3 runs to 14 residues. V gave up 8 bases and J gave up 5 bases; unmatched junction bases: 10. CDR3: CASSTAGGGETQYF. The CDR3 DNA reads as TGTGCCAGTTCGACTGCAGGGGGCGGCGAGACCCAGTACTTC.

The chain has TRBV18 and TRBJ2-3; D ambiguous. The CDR3 is 15 residues long. V dropped 3 bases and J dropped 0 bases, with 10 bases sitting between them. Germline V gene lookup returns CDR1 KGHSH and CDR2 LQKENI. The CDR3 sequence is CASSPWQESTDTQYF. In DNA form, the CDR3 reads TGTGCCAGCTCACCTTGGCAGGAAAGCACAGATACGCAGTATTTT.

J is TRBJ1-3 and V is TRBV5-5, with D perhaps matching TRBD1 (5 bases). V lost 2 bases, J lost 2 bases, and 8 bases lay in between. Germline V CDR1 and CDR2: SGHKS, YYEKEE (reference sequence). This CDR3 region has 14 residues. The CDR3 region has the DNA TGTGCCAGCAGCTTCCGGGACGCTGGAAACACCATATATTTT. It translates to CASSFRDAGNTIYF.

A remark on this clone: The same CDR3 is also encoded by other DNA sequences in this sample. This sequence joins TRBV3-1 (or the pseudogene TRBV3-2) and TRBJ1-2; D is undetermined. This CDR3 is 12 amino acids long. V lost 1 base and J 6 bases, leaving 6 bases between the germline ends. Germline CDR1 LGHDT, CDR2 YNNKEL (reference sequence). The CDR3 region has the DNA TGTGCCAGCAGCCAAGGGAGGGATGGCTACACCTTC. It yields the protein CASSQGRDGYTF.

The CDR3 DNA reads TGTGCCTGGAGTGGTCCATTGAACACTGAAGCTTTCTTT. Amino acid sequence: CAWSGPLNTEAFF. The J gene is TRBJ1-1, the V gene TRBV30, with no clear D. Trimming left V 1 base short and J 0 bases short, with 6 bases between. Germline loops: CDR1 GTSNPN, CDR2 SVGIG (reference sequence). This CDR3 is built from 13 residues. Drawing the rest from reference TRBV30 and TRBJ1-1, the complete variable domain is SQTIHQWPATLVQPVGSPLSLECTVEGTSNPNLYWYRQAAGRGLQLLFYSVGIGQISSEVPQNLSASRPQDRQFILSSKKLLLSDSGFYLCAWSGPLNTEAFFGQGTRLTVV.

This chain joins TRBV12-3 or TRBV12-4 and TRBJ1-2; the D gene is possibly TRBD1 (5 bases). V lost 6 bases to trimming and J lost 4 bases, with 12 bases between them. The CDR3 is 13 residues long. This CDR3 is CASSGDSLYGYTF. The CDR3 DNA reads TGTGCCAGCAGCGGCGACAGTCTCTATGGCTACACCTTC.

The V gene is TRBV7-8, the J gene TRBJ1-1, with D possibly being TRBD1 (6 bases). The CDR3 length is 16 residues. V was shortened by 5 bases and J by 0 bases, with 16 bases between the two germline ends. Germline loops: CDR1 SGHVS, CDR2 FQNEAQ. In nucleotides, the CDR3 is TGTGCCAGCAGCGCAACAGGGTTTCCGATGAACACTGAAGCTTTCTTT. Translated, it gives CASSATGFPMNTEAFF.

The sample holds a few counts of this clone. The rearrangement uses TRBV13 and TRBJ1-3, with 9 bases aligning to TRBD1. Unmatched junction bases numbered 15, after V lost 5 bases and J lost 4 bases. This CDR3 has 18 amino acids. Germline CDR1 reads PRHDT; CDR2 reads FYEKMQ (reference sequence). The CDR3 here is CASSPGTGKVVSGNTIYF. In DNA form, the CDR3 reads TGTGCCAGCAGCCCGGGGACAGGGAAGGTTGTATCCGGAAACACCATATATTTT. The full variable domain, in which reference TRBV13 and TRBJ1-3 provide the parts outside the CDR3, is AAGVIQSPRHLIKEKRETATLKCYPIPRHDTVYWYQQGPGQDPQFLISFYEKMQSDKGSIPDRFSAQQFSDYHSELNMSSLELGDSALYFCASSPGTGKVVSGNTIYFGEGSWLTVV.

The CDR3 DNA reads TGTGCCAGCAGCTTAAACCCGACAGGGCTCATGAACACTGAAGCTTTCTTT. This sequence encodes CASSLNPTGLMNTEAFF. The V gene is TRBV7-3, the J gene TRBJ1-1; the match to TRBD1 covers 7 bases. Germline values: CDR1 SGHTA, CDR2 FQGTGA. J gave up 0 bases and V 1 base, and 8 bases lay outside the gene matches. CDR3 size: 17 residues.

V and J are TRBV30 and TRBJ2-2; either TRBD1 or TRBD2 may supply D (5 bases each). Germline values: CDR1 GTSNPN, CDR2 SVGIG (reference sequence). The CDR3 covers 15 residues. Trimming took 3 bases from V and 5 from J, leaving 16 bases between them. The CDR3 loop is CAWRRPGPRTGELFF. Here the CDR3 DNA reads TGTGCCTGGAGGCGACCGGGACCCCGGACCGGGGAGCTGTTTTTT.

The gene calls are TRBV29-1 and TRBJ1-2; 9 bases align to TRBD1. The ends lost 1 base at V and 5 bases at J; junction bases unmatched: 5. Germline assignment: CDR1 SQVTM and CDR2 ANQGSEA. CDR3 length: 14 amino acids. The CDR3 reads CSVEGTGGEYGYTF. CDR3 bases: TGCAGCGTTGAAGGTACAGGGGGCGAGTATGGCTACACCTTC.

This chain joins TRBV5-1 and TRBJ1-1; no clear D gene. In germline, CDR1 is SGHRS, CDR2 YFSETQ. The CDR3 sequence is 16 residues long. V was clipped by 0 bases and J by 0 bases, with 12 bases between them. CDR3 nucleotides: TGCGCCAGCAGCTTGGCCGTTGGGGTAGTGAACACTGAAGCTTTCTTT. Its protein is CASSLAVGVVNTEAFF.

The chain carries TRBV5-4 and TRBJ2-1; 7 bases map to TRBD2. The CDR3 runs to 14 residues. The trim removed 3 bases at V and 7 bases at J, leaving 7 bases unmatched. Germline lookup yields CDR1 SGHNT and CDR2 YYREEE (reference sequence). CDR3 in amino acids: CASSSVGGRNEQFF. The DNA of the CDR3 is TGTGCCAGCAGCTCTGTGGGGGGGAGGAATGAGCAGTTCTTC.

The J gene is TRBJ2-4, the V gene TRBV5-4; D is possibly TRBD1 (6 bases). The germline V and J ends were trimmed by 0 bases and 8 bases, with 12 bases remaining between them. This CDR3 has 14 residues. CDR1 is SGHNT and CDR2 is YYREEE in the germline V gene (reference sequence). CDR3 bases: TGTGCCAGCAGCTTGGAACAGGGTCTAGACATTCAGTACTTC. Its translation is CASSLEQGLDIQYF.

The rearrangement joins TRBV6-1 to TRBJ1-1; D is unresolved. The germline V gene has CDR1 MNHNS and CDR2 SASEGT. Trimming pared 3 bases from V and 3 bases from J, leaving 8 bases between. This CDR3 has 13 residues. The CDR3 region is CASSEYRDTEAFF. For the CDR3, the DNA is TGTGCCAGCAGTGAGTACAGAGACACTGAAGCTTTCTTT.

The table lists this clone with a few counts. The chain combines TRBV2 with TRBJ2-3; D possibly matches TRBD1 or TRBD2 (5 bases each). Trimming stripped 10 bases from V and 0 bases from J, with 17 bases between. The CDR3 has 15 amino acids. Germline CDR1 SNHLY, CDR2 FYNNEI. The chain's CDR3 is CANAPGTSSTDTQYF. CDR3 sequence (DNA): TGTGCCAACGCGCCCGGGACGTCTAGCACAGATACGCAGTATTTT.

The chain recombines TRBV12-3 or TRBV12-4 with TRBJ1-1; D is ambiguous. CDR3 size: 12 residues. V was shortened by 2 bases and J by 5 bases, with 6 bases between the two germline ends. Here the CDR3 DNA reads TGTGCCAGCAGTTTACCGGGTACTGAAGCTTTCTTT. Residues: CASSLPGTEAFF.